This T cell receptor beta chain was obtained from a study of cytomegalovirus exposure and HLA in healthy donors. Study-level points and caveats: Rare TCR sequences predominated, though certain public TCRs were found in many donors. Within the data, a cluster of highly shared sequence variants was likely a sequencing artifact.

This clone was counted a few times. What it binds is not known. PCR was performed using 60 Vbeta and 13 Jbeta primers. Libraries were prepared by immunoSEQ multiplex PCR; TCRdb keeps only in-frame clonotypes and omits some of them. The data show about 180,000 clones, over 70% seen once. The sequence was obtained from a man aged 40-49 years in good health and CMV-seronegative. The sample was PBMCs.

The CDR3 sequence is CASSRRVVTGIQQPQHF. DNA of the CDR3: TGTGCCAGTAGTCGTAGGGTCGTGACAGGGATCCAACAGCCCCAGCATTTT. The rearrangement links TRBV19 to TRBJ1-5; 7 bases fit TRBD1. Trimming at V came to 5 bases and at J to 7 bases, leaving 17 bases not matched to a gene. The CDR3 is made up of 17 amino acids. Per the germline V gene, CDR1 is LNHDA and CDR2 is SQIVND (reference sequence).